This TCR beta chain stems from a study of cytomegalovirus exposure and HLA in healthy donors (dated by TCRdb to about 2017). At the level of the whole study: In an earlier analysis of 550 to 750 of the donors, around 290 Gb of sequence data and some 120 million unique TCR beta sequences from 150 million to 200 million T cells were reported. An early release covering roughly 600 HLA-typed donors comprised about 300 gigabases of sequencing data and approximately 80 million unique TCR sequences. The genetic ancestry cluster associated with self-reported Caucasian donors included about four fifths of the roughly 400 genotyped donors. The study was designed to test whether signatures of past pathogen exposure could be identified by cataloging public T cell receptors. The study profiled the T cell repertoires of hundreds of subjects by immunosequencing and related them to cytomegalovirus serostatus. Besides the first cohort of hundreds of subjects, a separate validation cohort made up of 120 different subjects was used. To predict cytomegalovirus infection status, the study brought together high-throughput TCR immunosequencing, statistical association of individual TCRs with disease status, and machine learning. A later analysis re-analyzed previously published TCR beta repertoires from 660 or so donors and added high-resolution HLA genotyping to study TCR occurrence patterns. Rather than using new phenotypic data, the later analysis identified candidate immune exposures from TCR beta sequences and from how often those sequences occurred across donors. An earlier analysis of several hundred of the donors used high-throughput TCR beta sequencing to judge whether each TCR beta V gene segment behaved as functional or pseudogenic. Donor age, sex, ethnicity and CMV serostatus were compiled alongside the repertoire data. Genome-wide SNP genotypes for about 60% of the roughly 670 donors were used in a later genetic analysis, which treated that subset as a discovery cohort. Every discovery cohort repertoire had been produced on one sequencing platform. HLA typing covered class I and class II loci at four-digit resolution. Typing coverage varied by locus: roughly 629-630 donors for A, B, C, DRB1 and DQB1; 500 to 550 for DQA1; approximately 610 for DPA1; 450 to 480 for DPB1. Five DR-DQ haplotypes were handled as single units for association and clustering, since linkage in the cohort was strong. Among around 400 genotyped donors of the cohort, an average of around 250,000 unique TCR beta nucleotide sequences was sequenced per donor, of which about 18% were non-productive. Overall results and qualifications from the work: The classifier was reported to diagnose cytomegalovirus status with high specificity and sensitivity in both the original and validation cohorts. Broadly in line with IMGT annotations, most TCR beta V segments showed up in productive rearrangements about 87% or about 30% of the time in an earlier analysis of around 600 of the donors. In a later genetic analysis, a missense DCLRE1C variant was associated with V-gene and J-gene trimming of TCR beta chains, and the association was replicated in an independent cohort. In the study, some 160 TCR beta chains were listed as associated with cytomegalovirus. In this cohort, only TCR beta chains were sequenced, and detectable features were limited by the absence of alpha or paired-chain data. In a later analysis, several top co-occurrence clusters were reported to appear linked to parvovirus B19, influenza, CMV and Epstein-Barr virus. A cluster of highly shared sequence variants was judged likely to represent a technical artifact of the sequencing pipeline. It was suggested by the authors that the approach could potentially be generalized to other disease states and immunological phenotypes. When HLA alleles, especially DR and DQ, strongly co-occurred, TCR associations were difficult to assign to individual alleles. For the cohort, immune exposure information was limited to CMV serostatus. A further reported finding was that TCR beta sequences accurately predicted the HLA-A and HLA-B alleles for most subjects in the first cohort. A later analysis found that most CMV-associated TCR beta chains appeared HLA-restricted, with HLA associations seemingly driven largely by CMV exposure. Because HLA typing was unavailable for some donors at each locus, only the typed subset was used in association tests. Linkage disequilibrium might explain the correlated functional status among segregating V segments, but an unknown experimental factor could not be ruled out. In a later analysis, the rate of TCR association differed among HLA loci, with DRB1 alleles having the most associated TCRs and HLA-C alleles having the fewest. Because the 87-base-pair reads could not distinguish some IMGT-functional V segments, including TRBV6-2 and TRBV6-3, those segments were excluded. Roughly uniform sequencing depth across donors was assumed in presence/absence analyses, although this assumption may not hold. Because counts were too low, around 18 rarely observed V segments, including chromosome 9 orphons, were left out of the earlier analysis of 500 to 750 of the donors. A later analysis associated about 18,000 TCR beta sequences with specific HLA alleles at a false discovery rate of 0.05. Most TCR sequences were seen in very few donors, while some public TCRs were found in many individuals. According to a later genetic analysis, donors in an Asian-associated ancestry cluster had fewer N-insertions in productive TCRs than the approximately 670-donor mean. A later analysis found that HLA-associated TCR beta chains were more clonally expanded and had lower generation probabilities than equally common non-associated chains. Three of the identified cytomegalovirus-associated TCR beta chains were confirmed in vitro to be specific for cytomegalovirus antigens.

The germline V and J ends show losses of 6 bases and 0 bases respectively, and no gene match explains 4 bases of the junction. From its cysteine to its phenylalanine, the CDR3 spans 15 amino acids. CDR3 DNA only is kept here, 45 bases in frame from base 1. Based on the germline V gene, the CDR1 and CDR2 sequences are MDHEN and SYDVKM. The library was prepared using the immunoSEQ multiplex PCR assay. For the multiplex PCR, a mixture combining 60 forward primers for TCR Vbeta segments and 13 reverse primers for TCR Jbeta segments was used. Amplification of the CDR3 region of rearranged TCR beta genes was performed with a multiplex PCR assay on genomic DNA. On the Illumina HiSeq System, the amplified TCR beta libraries were sequenced as 87-base-pair reads. The original methods were these. Across the roughly 600 repertoires, a later analysis counted approximately 75 million unique TCR beta chains, around 10 million of which were shared by at least two donors. A nearest-neighbor algorithm error-corrected the raw reads and collapsed the reads into unique sequences, merging closely related sequences to remove PCR and sequencing errors. CDR3 sequences were aligned to IMGT reference sequences to assign V, D and J gene segments. For a sequence to be retained, a match of at least six nucleotides was required to both a V gene segment and a J gene segment. Rearrangements were classified as productive when the CDR3 lacked stop codons and remained in frame with V and J, and all other rearrangements were classified as non-productive. CDR3 was defined by IMGT convention, running from the second conserved V-encoded cysteine to the conserved J-encoded phenylalanine. The earlier analysis of roughly 590 of the donors excluded sequences that lacked an unambiguous match to a single V gene segment. In an earlier analysis of about 590 of the donors, a V segment was called functional when productive rearrangements were above 56.7%, and segregating when the standard deviation between donors exceeded 5%. A statistical classification framework was developed to diagnose cytomegalovirus status using the catalog of TCR beta chain sequences. V and J gene assignment, in a later analysis, came from comparing TCR nucleotide sequences with IMGT/GENE-DB human TR gene sequences. A later analysis assigned CDR3 sequences and most-parsimonious VDJ recombination scenarios with the TCRdist pipeline. In a later analysis, each TCR beta chain was defined by its CDR3 amino acid sequence together with its V-gene family, and reads lacking a unique V-gene family were excluded. In a later analysis, around 600 highly shared, low-generation-probability nucleotide sequences were removed to address suspected cross-contamination and a sequencing artifact. In a later analysis, a clonal expansion index was calculated for each public chain from normalized within-repertoire ranks of inferred template counts. A later analysis computed generation probabilities with a VDJ recombination model fitted to out-of-frame rearrangements, and checked the results against IGoR. A later analysis scored TCR-TCR, TCR-HLA and TCR-CMV co-occurrence with hypergeometric tests, applying a repertoire-size bias correction to TCR pairs. To estimate false discovery rates, a later analysis permuted the HLA or CMV assignments 20 times. In a later analysis, co-occurring TCRs were grouped using DBSCAN, with TCRdist sequence similarity added in when clustering inside HLA-allele-positive subsets. For co-occurrence clustering, repertoires with fewer than 30,000 or more than 120,000 public chains were excluded, along with roughly 5 repertoires with anomalous nucleotide sharing. This is the immuneACCESS table as TCRdb keeps it, with only in-frame sequences that have V and J called. A part of the clones is gone; compared with another copy, unresolved V genes explain less than half, and the rest is unexplained. The V and J calls and clone size were taken over from that table, and D and trimming were inferred from the DNA. This sample is represented by under 150,000 clones; over 70% of them were singletons. The ten largest clones represent 6.5% to 8% of the sample.

In the case of this clone: Its antigen remains unidentified. No base qualities exist here, and no much larger clone lies one base off it.

The cohort comprised 666 healthy bone marrow donors. All cohort members were sampled while nominally healthy, although unrecorded immune exposures were likely present. The donor was CMV seropositive and belonged to the group of 250 to 350 seropositive cohort members. Each donor provided a peripheral blood sample, and peripheral blood mononuclear cells were used for TCR beta sequencing. Genomic DNA extraction from the blood cell samples was performed with the Qiagen DNeasy Blood Extraction Kit. Material: PBMCs. Rearrangement joined TRBV28 to TRBJ2-2, with 7 junctional bases fitting TRBD1. This TCR was sampled from a woman aged 35 to 49 in good health and CMV-seropositive. The CDR3 protein sequence reads: CASSTGQTNTGELFF. Here is the DNA: TGTGCCAGCAGCACGGGACAGACGAACACCGGGGAGCTGTTTTTT. The entire variable domain, with the stretches around the CDR3 drawn from the reference TRBV28 and TRBJ2-2 proteins, is DVKVTQSSRYLVKRTGEKVFLECVQDMDHENMFWYRQDPGLGLRLIYFSYDVKMKEKGDIPEGYSVSREKKERFSLILESASTNQTSMYLCASSTGQTNTGELFFGEGSRLTVL.